This T cell receptor (beta chain) was sequenced for a study of human T cells and chemical hapten exposure. Study-wide background: Affected patients, primarily female, had alopecia areata, totalis or universalis. Study-level results: The formation of large CDR3 similarity clusters by expanded TCRs significantly exceeded that of controls.

Germline lookup yields CDR1 MDHEN and CDR2 SYDVKM. Trimming removed 8 bases from V and 5 bases from J; junction bases left unmatched: 17. The CDR3 is 16 residues long. This sample's time point: patch test 1, 2 weeks after DPC sensitization. Treatment given: therapeutic diphenylcyclopropenone sensitization with weekly scalp DPC. Alopecia patients, 18 to 70 years old and DPC-suitable, served as donors. Via MiXCR, TCRdb re-called the RACE reads, giving one row per CDR3 protein. In the table there are over 95,000 distinct CDR3 sequences, roughly 12% of which are singletons. In the case of this clonotype: Its antigen remains unidentified.

The V gene is TRBV28, the J gene TRBJ1-2; TRBD1 agrees at 7 bases. This material consisted of whole blood, taken in connection with sensitization to the hapten diphenylcyclopropenone (DPC). This TCR came from a woman between 40 and 55 years old with alopecia areata. Some clones in this sample may be carry-over from other donors' samples. CDR3 nucleotide sequence: TGTGCCAGCGGGCCCGGGACAGAAGGCGGGGGATATGGCTACACCTTC. Protein sequence: CASGPGTEGGGYGYTF.